The present TCR beta chain was sequenced within a study of shared clonotypes between healthy human individuals. The study, taken as a whole, reports: Sequencing depth was predicted to influence how clonotypes are shared among donors. Clonotypes that were shared across a handful of donors made up about 4.5% of naive CD4 clonotypes.

Tens of thousands of T cell genomes, or around 200 ng DNA, went into the sorted-subset replicate PCRs. Some clones are missing from TCRdb's copy, which holds only in-frame ones; the method was immunoSEQ multiplex PCR. The sample has 2 million to 2.5 million clones; approximately 96% are singletons. The CDR3 contains 17 residues. Trimming took off 3 bases at V and 0 bases at J, with 14 bases between the two ends. The germline CDR1 and CDR2 sequences are SGHNT and YENEEA. Investigators divided CD4+ cells into CD45RA+ naive and CD45RA-negative memory subsets. As concerns this clone: The antigen remains unidentified.

The V gene is TRBV11-3, the J gene TRBJ2-2; TRBD1 might be the D (6 bases). The source is a man younger than 35 in good health. The sequencing input was naive CD4+ T cells sorted from blood. Regarding subset: CD45RA+ positively selected. The CDR3 nucleotides are TGTGCCAGCAGCTTTGTTGGACAGACCCCGAACACCGGGGAGCTGTTTTTT. Translating it yields CASSFVGQTPNTGELFF.